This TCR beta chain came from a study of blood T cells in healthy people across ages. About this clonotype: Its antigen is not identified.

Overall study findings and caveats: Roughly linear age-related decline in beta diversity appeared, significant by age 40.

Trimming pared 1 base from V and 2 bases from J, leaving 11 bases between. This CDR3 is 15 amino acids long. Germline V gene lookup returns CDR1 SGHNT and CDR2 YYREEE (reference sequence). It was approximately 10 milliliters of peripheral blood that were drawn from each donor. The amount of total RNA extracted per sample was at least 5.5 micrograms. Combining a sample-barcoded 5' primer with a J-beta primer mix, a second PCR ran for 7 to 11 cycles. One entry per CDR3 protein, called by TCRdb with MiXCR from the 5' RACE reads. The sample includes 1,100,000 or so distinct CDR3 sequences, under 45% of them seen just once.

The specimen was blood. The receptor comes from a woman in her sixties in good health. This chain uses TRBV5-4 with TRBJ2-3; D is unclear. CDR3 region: CASSLPRPSTDTQYF. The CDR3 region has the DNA TGTGCCAGCAGCTTGCCCCGGCCCTCCACAGATACGCAGTATTTT.